The 19 T cell receptor beta chains in this list originate from one sample, sequenced in a study of T cells in narcolepsy (dated by TCRdb to 2017 to 2018). Libraries were constructed by the immunoSEQ multiplex PCR assay. TCRdb re-hosts the immuneACCESS table, in-frame sequences only. Its copies lack some clones; in the studies checked, an unresolved V gene accounts for under half of them, and the cause for the rest is not known. Present in this sample are about 40,000 clones, around 88% of which were seen just once. The leading ten clones occupy less than 1.5% of the sample. Sample: CD45RA- memory CD4+ T cells from PBMCs. The cell subset or site label of this sample denotes: memory T cells sorted ex vivo from peripheral blood. The receptors derive from a human donor with narcolepsy.

The CDR3 DNA follows: TGTGCCAGCAGCGTAGGGCCCTCTCGCTCTGGAAACACCATATATTTT. Its protein product is CASSVGPSRSGNTIYF. The rearrangement uses TRBV9 and TRBJ1-3; no clear D gene. Per the germline V gene, CDR1 is SGDLS and CDR2 is YYNGEE. There are 16 residues in the CDR3. V was shortened by 0 bases and J by 0 bases, with 10 bases between the two germline ends.

The chain has TRBV6-5 and TRBJ1-5; D might be TRBD1 (6 bases). Trimming took 2 bases from V and 3 from J, leaving 11 bases between them. The CDR3 sequence is 15 residues long. Germline CDR1 is MNHEY and CDR2 is SVGAGI. The CDR3 DNA sequence: TGTGCCAGCAGTTACCTACAGGGATCCAATCAGCCCCAGCATTTT. Its protein is CASSYLQGSNQPQHF.

This chain links TRBV6-1 with TRBJ1-1; 9 nucleotides line up with TRBD1. Germline CDR1 is MNHNS and CDR2 is SASEGT. CDR3 length: 15 residues. V gave up 8 bases and J gave up 1 base; unmatched junction bases: 8. This chain's CDR3 is CASDPRGQGNTEAFF. The CDR3 DNA reads as TGTGCCAGCGACCCCCGGGGACAGGGGAACACTGAAGCTTTCTTT.

The chain is built from TRBV7-6 and TRBJ2-1; 13 nucleotides match TRBD2. J lost 7 bases, V lost 5 bases, and 11 bases had no gene match. The CDR3 runs 17 residues. Germline lookup yields CDR1 SGHVS and CDR2 FNYEAQ. CDR3 coding DNA: TGTGCCAGCAGCGGACCCCTGACTAGCGGGGGGCCAAATGAGCAGTTCTTC. Encoded protein: CASSGPLTSGGPNEQFF.

This clone was seen just once. The rearrangement joins TRBV7-2 to TRBJ2-3; possibly TRBD2 for D (5 bases). There are 14 residues in the CDR3. The V gene lost 1 base and the J gene lost 2 bases, with 7 bases spanning the gap. The germline CDR1 and CDR2 sequences are SGHTA and FQGNSA. The CDR3: CASSLGRTTDTQYF. The CDR3 DNA sequence: TGTGCCAGCAGCTTAGGGAGGACCACAGATACGCAGTATTTT. Full variable domain (rest looked up from reference TRBV7-2 and TRBJ2-3): GAGVSQSPSNKVTEKGKDVELRCDPISGHTALYWYRQSLGQGLEFLIYFQGNSAPDKSGLPSDRFSAERTGGSVSTLTIQRTQQEDSAVYLCASSLGRTTDTQYFGPGTRLTVL.

V and J are TRBV11-2 and TRBJ2-7, with D tentatively TRBD1 (5 bases). V lost 4 bases, J lost 0 bases, and 13 bases lay in between. This CDR3 comprises 15 residues. The germline V gene has CDR1 SGHAT and CDR2 FQNNGV. CDR3: CASSSDSISSYEQYF. In DNA form, the CDR3 reads TGTGCCAGCAGCTCAGACAGTATTAGCTCCTACGAGCAGTACTTC.

This chain joins TRBV19 and TRBJ1-4; 10 nucleotides agree with TRBD1. CDR3 size: 20 residues. V lost 1 base, J lost 1 base, and 12 bases stayed unmatched. Looked up from germline, CDR1 is LNHDA and CDR2 is SQIVND (reference sequence). The DNA of the CDR3 is TGTGCCAGTAGTATAGGGACCCCGGGACAGGGGCGTCGAACTAATGAAAAACTGTTTTTT. Its protein product is CASSIGTPGQGRRTNEKLFF.

As DNA, the CDR3 is TGCGCCAGCAGCCAACCAGGACGGCGGCCCAGCTCTGGGGCCAACGTCCTGACTTTC. Protein sequence: CASSQPGRRPSSGANVLTF. The chain has TRBV4-1 and TRBJ2-6; D unresolved. CDR3 size: 19 residues. V was clipped by 2 bases and J by 0 bases, with 17 bases between them. Germline V gene lookup returns CDR1 MGHRA and CDR2 YSYEKL.

The V gene is TRBV19, the J gene TRBJ1-5; no clear D. Germline CDR1 LNHDA, CDR2 SQIVND (reference sequence). The CDR3 is 15 residues long. V shed 7 bases and J shed 0 bases, with 13 bases lying between them. CDR3 nucleotide sequence: TGTGCCAGTACTAGACCGGGTAATAGCAATCAGCCCCAGCATTTT. This translates into CASTRPGNSNQPQHF. The whole variable domain, remainder taken from reference TRBV19 and TRBJ1-5, is DGGITQSPKYLFRKEGQNVTLSCEQNLNHDAMYWYRQDPGQGLRLIYYSQIVNDFQKGDIAEGYSVSREKKESFPLTVTSAQKNPTAFYLCASTRPGNSNQPQHFGDGTRLSIL.

The chain is built from TRBV4-2 and TRBJ1-2; TRBD1 matches at 10 bases. In germline, CDR1 is LGHNA, CDR2 YNFKEQ. J was trimmed by 4 bases and V by 1 base; bases with no gene match: 6. The CDR3 loop spans 16 amino acids. CDR3: CASSQGGTGDGYGYTF. The CDR3 DNA reads TGTGCCAGCAGCCAAGGGGGGACAGGGGATGGCTATGGCTACACCTTC.

The chain's CDR3 is CASTTGLTETQYF. CDR3 nucleotides: TGTGCCAGCACGACAGGGCTTACAGAGACCCAGTACTTC. The chain carries TRBV2 and TRBJ2-5; TRBD1 matches 7 bases. After removal of 7 bases from V and 4 bases from J, the junction contained 6 bases not matched to a gene. The germline gives CDR1 SNHLY, CDR2 FYNNEI. The length of the CDR3 is 13 residues.

The rearrangement links TRBV6-5 to TRBJ1-6; 7 nucleotides align to TRBD1. CDR1 MNHEY and CDR2 SVGAGI come from the germline V gene. With V trimmed by 5 bases and J by 9 bases, 4 bases remained unmatched. CDR3 size: 13 residues. DNA for the CDR3: TGTGCCAGCAGTAGTACAGGGGTTTCACCCCTCCACTTT. It encodes CASSSTGVSPLHF.

The chain uses TRBV5-5 and TRBJ2-7; TRBD2 matches 10 bases. The CDR3 loop spans 17 amino acids. CDR1 SGHKS and CDR2 YYEKEE come from the germline V gene (reference sequence). The V gene end was trimmed by 0 bases and the J gene end by 2 bases; junction bases not matched to a gene: 8. The CDR3 reads CASSLAPTSGPTYEQYF. The CDR3 bases are TGTGCCAGCAGCTTGGCGCCGACTAGCGGGCCTACCTACGAGCAGTACTTC.

In this sample, this clone turned up once. The chain links TRBV10-2 to TRBJ2-1; D not certain. This CDR3 is built from 8 residues. Germline-derived CDR1 and CDR2 are WSHSY and SAAADI. The ends were cut back, 11 bases at V and 8 bases at J, with 4 bases in the middle. CDR3 residues: CAGHEQFF. DNA for the CDR3: TGCGCCGGGCATGAGCAGTTCTTC.

The chain uses TRBV9 and TRBJ1-1; 8 positions agree with TRBD1. Germline loops: CDR1 SGDLS, CDR2 YYNGEE. This CDR3 spans 15 amino acids. The V gene end was trimmed by 1 base and the J gene end by 5 bases; junction bases not matched to a gene: 7. The CDR3: CASSVSDRVETEAFF. CDR3 DNA sequence: TGTGCCAGCAGCGTATCGGACAGGGTGGAGACTGAAGCTTTCTTT.

V gene TRBV7-9 combines with J gene TRBJ2-7, with 8 bases that match TRBD1. The length of the CDR3 is 14 residues. V shed 6 bases and J 7 bases; nucleotides not matched to a gene: 11. Germline-derived CDR1 and CDR2 are SEHNR and FQNEAQ (reference sequence). The DNA for the CDR3 is TGTGCCAGCAGAGGCGGGACAGGCCCCCTAGAGCAGTACTTC. This sequence encodes CASRGGTGPLEQYF. The full variable domain, with the rest looked up from reference TRBV7-9 and TRBJ2-7, is DTGVSQNPRHKITKRGQNVTFRCDPISEHNRLYWYRQTLGQGPEFLTYFQNEAQLEKSRLLSDRFSAERPKGSFSTLEIQRTEQGDSAMYLCASRGGTGPLEQYFGPGTRLTVT.

The V and J genes are TRBV5-4 and TRBJ2-5; weak D call: TRBD1 (6 bases). In germline, CDR1 is SGHNT, CDR2 YYREEE (reference sequence). Trimming left V 0 bases short and J 7 bases short, with 16 bases between. The CDR3 is made up of 15 amino acids. DNA of the CDR3: TGTGCCAGCAGCTTGGAGTCAGGGGATACGGGGACCCAGTACTTC. Residues: CASSLESGDTGTQYF.

V is TRBV18 and J is TRBJ2-3; 8 bases map to TRBD1. CDR3 size: 14 residues. Germline CDR1 is KGHSH and CDR2 is LQKENI. The ends lost 2 bases at V and 7 bases at J; junction bases unmatched: 5. CDR3 DNA: TGTGCCAGCTCACCAGGGACAGGAGGTAATACGCAGTATTTT. It yields the protein CASSPGTGGNTQYF.

V and J are TRBV11-2 and TRBJ2-3; TRBD2 is a possible D gene (5 bases). Germline CDR1 SGHAT, CDR2 FQNNGV. The CDR3 length is 16 residues. The germline V and J ends were trimmed by 0 bases and 2 bases, with 12 bases remaining between them. CDR3 coding DNA: TGTGCCAGCAGCTTAGATGGCAGCGGCGACACAGATACGCAGTATTTT. Translation: CASSLDGSGDTDTQYF. Drawing the rest from reference TRBV11-2 and TRBJ2-3, the complete variable domain is EAGVAQSPRYKIIEKRQSVAFWCNPISGHATLYWYQQILGQGPKLLIQFQNNGVVDDSQLPKDRFSAERLKGVDSTLKIQPAKLEDSAVYLCASSLDGSGDTDTQYFGPGTRLTVL.